This is a list of T cell receptor beta chains from one sample in a study of blood T cell repertoires in COVID-19. Some clones are missing from TCRdb's copy, which holds only in-frame ones; the method was immunoSEQ multiplex PCR. The table shows 3,600 or so clones, with less than 75% occurring only once. Material for sequencing was peripheral blood. The receptors shown here come from a man aged 65 to 79 with active COVID-19. Both conserved end residues are part of each CDR3. A D gene is named only where the DNA matches it firmly. Size is stated for part of the rows, as once, few or many counts, or as a class when the clone is expanded.

v_call	j_call	d_call	clone_size	cdr3_nt	cdr3_aa
TRBV6-2/TRBV6-3	TRBJ1-1	TRBD1	.	TGTGCCAGCAGTCTCCATCCCGGGACAGGCGATATGAACACTGAAGCTTTCTTT	CASSLHPGTGDMNTEAFF
TRBV12-3/TRBV12-4	TRBJ1-5	.	.	TGTGCCAGCAGTTTGGGGGGGGAGCAGCCCCAGCATTTT	CASSLGGEQPQHF
TRBV27	TRBJ2-1	TRBD1	once	TGTGCCAGCAGTTCAAAAGGGACAGGGGGCAATGAGCAGTTCTTC	CASSSKGTGGNEQFF
TRBV18	TRBJ1-2	.	.	TGTGCCAGCTCACCAGTCGGCGGGGAATATGGCTACACCTTC	CASSPVGGEYGYTF
TRBV27	TRBJ2-4	.	medium-sized	TGTGCCAGCAGTTTAGGCCAGATGAACATTCAGTACTTC	CASSLGQMNIQYF
TRBV9	TRBJ1-2	.	.	TGTGCCAGCAGCGTAGGAGAAGGGAGGCCGGGAGGCTACACCTTC	CASSVGEGRPGGYTF
TRBV9	TRBJ2-2	TRBD2	few	TGTGCCAGCAGCGTAGGAGGGGAGGGCACCGGGGAGCTGTTTTTT	CASSVGGEGTGELFF
TRBV4-1	TRBJ2-3	TRBD2	.	TGCGCCAGCAGCCAGACTAGCGGGAGCAGTGTGGGACCAGATACGCAGTATTTT	CASSQTSGSSVGPDTQYF
TRBV19	TRBJ2-1	TRBD2	.	TGTGCCAGTAGTATATATCTCCCGACTAGCGGGGGCAACAATGAGCAGTTCTTC	CASSIYLPTSGGNNEQFF
TRBV3-1/TRBV3-2	TRBJ1-1	TRBD1	.	TGTGCCAGCAGCCAAGGGGCAGGGGGGCCGGGTGAAGCTTTCTTT	CASSQGAGGPGEAFF
TRBV19	TRBJ1-5	TRBD1	.	TGTGCCAGTAGGTTGACAGGGGGCTTGTTTCAGCCCCAGCATTTT	CASRLTGGLFQPQHF
TRBV29-1	TRBJ2-2	TRBD1	.	TGCAGCGTTAGGCCTGCTCGGGACAGGGGGACCGGGGAGCTGTTTTTT	CSVRPARDRGTGELFF
TRBV9	TRBJ2-2	.	medium-sized	TGTGCCAGCAGCCCCTTCAAGGGGGGGGCAAGTACCGGGGAGCTGTTTTTT	CASSPFKGGASTGELFF
TRBV5-4	TRBJ2-7	TRBD2	.	TGTGCCAGCAGCCTAGGACTAGTCTACGAGCAGTACTTC	CASSLGLVYEQYF
TRBV24-1	TRBJ2-1	TRBD2	.	TGTGCCACCAGTGATTCCTGGGGGCGGGAGGGGAGCTACAATGAGCAGTTCTTC	CATSDSWGREGSYNEQFF
TRBV9	TRBJ2-1	.	.	TGTGCCAGCAGCGTGGAGGGGCGGGGCTCCTACAATGAGCAGTTCTTC	CASSVEGRGSYNEQFF
TRBV6-2/TRBV6-3	TRBJ1-5	TRBD1	.	TGTGCCAGCAGCACTCCGACAGGGGGTAATCAGCCCCAGCATTTT	CASSTPTGGNQPQHF
TRBV19	TRBJ2-5	.	few	TGTGCCAGTAGTATACAGCCTGGGAGAGGAGAGACCCAGTACTTC	CASSIQPGRGETQYF
TRBV19	TRBJ2-3	TRBD1	.	TGTGCCAGTAGTAGAAGACAGGGGCAGGGAGATACGCAGTATTTT	CASSRRQGQGDTQYF
TRBV12-3/TRBV12-4	TRBJ1-1	.	once	TGTGCCAGCAGTTTTATGAACACTGAAGCTTTCTTT	CASSFMNTEAFF
TRBV6-5	TRBJ2-7	.	.	TGTGCCAGCAATATTCCAGGGGGGTTCTCCTACGAGCAGTACTTC	CASNIPGGFSYEQYF
TRBV24-1	TRBJ1-4	.	.	TGTGCCACCAGTGACCAACAGGGAGGGAATGAAAAACTGTTTTTT	CATSDQQGGNEKLFF
TRBV6-5	TRBJ2-7	TRBD2	once	TGTGCCAGCAGTTCTGAGCGGGGCCCCTACGAGCAGTACTTC	CASSSERGPYEQYF
TRBV4-1	TRBJ2-1	.	few	TGCGCCAGCAGCCACGGGGGAAGCTCCTACAATGAGCAGTTCTTC	CASSHGGSSYNEQFF
TRBV2	TRBJ2-2	.	once	TGTGCCAGCAGTCCTACTTGGTTTAGCACCGGGGAGCTGTTTTTT	CASSPTWFSTGELFF
TRBV19	TRBJ1-1	.	.	TGTGCCAGTAGCGGGAGGCAGAACACTGAAGCTTTCTTT	CASSGRQNTEAFF
TRBV6-5	TRBJ1-3	.	.	TGTGCCAGCAGCCTGGACAGTCTGTCTGGAAACACCATATATTTT	CASSLDSLSGNTIYF
TRBV13	TRBJ2-1	.	.	TGTGCCAGCAGCTTAGGTGTTATACAGGGATCCAACAATGAGCAGTTCTTC	CASSLGVIQGSNNEQFF
TRBV5-5	TRBJ1-5	.	.	TGTGCCAGCAGCTTGTATTGGGGAGATGGCAATCAGCCCCAGCATTTT	CASSLYWGDGNQPQHF
TRBV27	TRBJ2-1	.	few	TGTGCCAGCAGTTCCGGAGGGTCCTACAATGAGCAGTTCTTC	CASSSGGSYNEQFF
TRBV15	TRBJ2-7	.	.	TGTGCCACCAGCAGAAATACACAAGGCGGGGATTACGAGCAGTACTTC	CATSRNTQGGDYEQYF
TRBV27	TRBJ2-3	TRBD2	.	TGTGCCAGCAGTCCCGGGACTAGCGGGGGGAGGATCACAGATACGCAGTATTTT	CASSPGTSGGRITDTQYF
TRBV5-1	TRBJ2-3	TRBD2	.	TGCGCCAGCAGCTTAGCCCGACTAGCGGGGCGCCGTTTCACAGATACGCAGTATTTT	CASSLARLAGRRFTDTQYF
TRBV25-1	TRBJ2-5	.	.	TGTGCCAGCGCCCCCCTCGGAGAGTATTTCGAGACCCAGTACTTC	CASAPLGEYFETQYF
TRBV30	TRBJ2-1	TRBD2	.	TGTGCCTGGAGTGTACCGGCTAGCGGGAGTTTATGGAAACGCAATGAGCAGTTCTTC	CAWSVPASGSLWKRNEQFF
TRBV6-2/TRBV6-3	TRBJ2-5	.	once	TGTGCCAGCAGTTACGCGGGCCCTCGGACCCAGTACTTC	CASSYAGPRTQYF
TRBV2	TRBJ1-5	.	.	TGTGCCAGCAGTGCCAGGGCTGGCAATCAGCCCCAGCATTTT	CASSARAGNQPQHF
TRBV7-7	TRBJ2-6	.	.	TGTGCCACCTCCAACAGGGCTGGGGCCAACGTCCTGACTTTC	CATSNRAGANVLTF
TRBV6-6	TRBJ2-7	.	.	TGTGCCAGCAGCCCCAACGGGGACTCCTTCCCCGAGCAGTACTTC	CASSPNGDSFPEQYF
TRBV14	TRBJ2-4	TRBD2	.	TGTGCCAGCAGCCCGGGGGGGGCGCTTAAAAACATTCAGTACTTC	CASSPGGALKNIQYF
TRBV29-1	TRBJ2-1	.	.	TGCAGCGTTGAAGATCTTCGAGGCTTTGAGCAGTTCTTC	CSVEDLRGFEQFF
TRBV3-1/TRBV3-2	TRBJ2-3	.	.	TGTGCCAGCGGGACGGGAGCTCGAACAGATACGCAGTATTTT	CASGTGARTDTQYF
TRBV5-4	TRBJ1-5	.	.	TGTGCCAGCAGCCAGAGCGGGGGGCAGGTCCTCGGATATAGCAATCAGCCCCAGCATTTT	CASSQSGGQVLGYSNQPQHF
TRBV6-6	TRBJ1-5	.	medium-sized	TGTGCCAGCAGACCCTTTTCAGGGGCTAGCAATCAGCCCCAGCATTTT	CASRPFSGASNQPQHF
TRBV24-1	TRBJ2-2	TRBD1	.	TGTGCCACCAGTGACCCCTCCGGGACAGCAGACGGGGAGCTGTTTTTT	CATSDPSGTADGELFF
TRBV7-9	TRBJ1-1	TRBD1	medium-sized	TGTGCCAGCAGCCCATCTTACGGGACAGGGAACACTGAAGCTTTCTTT	CASSPSYGTGNTEAFF
TRBV30	TRBJ1-1	.	few	TGTGCCTGGACCGAGTCGCGCGGGACTGAAGCTTTCTTT	CAWTESRGTEAFF
TRBV5-1	TRBJ2-3	.	.	TGCGCCAGCAGCTTTATACCCCAAAACCGGAGAGATACGCAGTATTTT	CASSFIPQNRRDTQYF
TRBV24-1	TRBJ2-2	TRBD1	few	TGTGCCACCAGTGATTTTGAGGCTCGGGACAGGATACCCTACACCGGGGAGCTGTTTTTT	CATSDFEARDRIPYTGELFF
TRBV19	TRBJ1-5	.	.	TGTGCCAGTAGTATAGGGAGAGATCAGCCCCAGCATTTT	CASSIGRDQPQHF
TRBV5-4	TRBJ1-2	.	medium-sized	TGTGCCAGCAGCTCCTCTGATGGCATCTACTATGGCTACACCTTC	CASSSSDGIYYGYTF